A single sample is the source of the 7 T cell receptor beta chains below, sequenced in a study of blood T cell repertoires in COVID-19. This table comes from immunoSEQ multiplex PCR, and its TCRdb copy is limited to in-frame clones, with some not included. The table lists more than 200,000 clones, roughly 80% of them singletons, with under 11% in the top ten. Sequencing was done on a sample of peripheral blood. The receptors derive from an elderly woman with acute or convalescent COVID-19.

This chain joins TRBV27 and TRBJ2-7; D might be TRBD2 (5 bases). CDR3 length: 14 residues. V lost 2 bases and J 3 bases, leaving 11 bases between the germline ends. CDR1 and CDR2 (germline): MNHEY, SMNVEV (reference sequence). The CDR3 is CASSLEGPNYEQYF. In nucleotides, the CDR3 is TGTGCCAGCAGTTTAGAGGGCCCGAACTACGAGCAGTACTTC.

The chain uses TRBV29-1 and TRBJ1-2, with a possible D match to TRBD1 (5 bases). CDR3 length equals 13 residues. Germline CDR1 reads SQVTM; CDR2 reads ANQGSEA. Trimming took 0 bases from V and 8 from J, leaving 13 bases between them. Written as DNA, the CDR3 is TGCAGCGTTGAAGATAGCAGGGATGGGGGCTACACCTTC. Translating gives CSVEDSRDGGYTF.

The chain's CDR3 is CASSLAAGTGNTIYF. For the CDR3, the DNA is TGTGCCAGCAGCTTAGCGGCAGGGACTGGAAACACCATATATTTT. The rearrangement links TRBV7-2 to TRBJ1-3; D possibly corresponds to TRBD1 (5 bases). Germline CDR1 and CDR2: SGHTA and FQGNSA. Between the trimmed V and J ends, which lost 0 bases and 2 bases, there was a span of 8 bases. The CDR3 has 15 residues.

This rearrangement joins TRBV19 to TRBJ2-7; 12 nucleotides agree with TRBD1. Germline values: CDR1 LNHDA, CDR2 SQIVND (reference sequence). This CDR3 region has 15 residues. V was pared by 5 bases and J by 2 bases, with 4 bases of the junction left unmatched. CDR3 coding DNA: TGTGCCAGTAGTTTTGGGGACAGGGGGCCCTACGAGCAGTACTTC. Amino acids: CASSFGDRGPYEQYF.

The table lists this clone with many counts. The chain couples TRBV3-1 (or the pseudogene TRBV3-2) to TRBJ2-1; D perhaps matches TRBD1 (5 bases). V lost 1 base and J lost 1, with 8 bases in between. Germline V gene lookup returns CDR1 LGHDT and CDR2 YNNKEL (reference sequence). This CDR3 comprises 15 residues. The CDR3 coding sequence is TGTGCCAGCAGCCAAGTTCAGGGTTCCTACAATGAGCAGTTCTTC. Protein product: CASSQVQGSYNEQFF.

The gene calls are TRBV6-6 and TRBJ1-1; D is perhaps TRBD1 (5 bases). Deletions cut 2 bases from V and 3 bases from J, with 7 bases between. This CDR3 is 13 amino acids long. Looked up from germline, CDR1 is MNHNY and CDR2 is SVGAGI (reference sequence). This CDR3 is CASSYDSYTEAFF. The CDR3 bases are TGTGCCAGCAGTTACGACAGTTACACTGAAGCTTTCTTT.

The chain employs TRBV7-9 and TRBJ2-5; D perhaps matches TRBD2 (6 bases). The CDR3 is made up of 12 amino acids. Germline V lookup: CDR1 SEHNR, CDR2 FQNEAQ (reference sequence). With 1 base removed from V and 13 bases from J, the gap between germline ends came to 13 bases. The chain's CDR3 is CASSLVFGGPYF. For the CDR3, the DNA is TGTGCCAGCAGCTTAGTTTTCGGGGGTCCGTACTTC.